The source of this TCR beta chain is a study of T cell responses to AZD1222 COVID-19 vaccine. Study-level results: Spike-specific TCR depth and breadth grew after two AZD1222 doses. Unmutated variant regions reportedly attract nearly half of all spike-specific TCRs. In a largely white British group with more females than males, clonal diversity was possibly underestimated.

Some clones are missing from TCRdb's copy, which holds only in-frame ones; the method was immunoSEQ multiplex PCR. The sample shows 120,000 to 150,000 clones, about 91% of them seen only once. This CDR3 region has 17 residues. CDR1 and CDR2 (germline): SQVTM, ANQGSEA. Trimming pared 0 bases from V and 2 bases from J, leaving 19 bases between. About this clone: No antigen is known for it.

Sequences were derived from peripheral blood, sampled 28 days after the second AZD1222 dose. This TCR derives from an adult who received the AZD1222 COVID-19 vaccine. The chain recombines TRBV29-1 with TRBJ2-5; no definite D call. The CDR3 loop reads CSVEETRFASSQETQYF. DNA of the CDR3: TGCAGCGTTGAAGAAACAAGGTTTGCCTCCTCGCAAGAGACCCAGTACTTC.